This record covers a single TCR beta chain. The target of this receptor is not known. Per-base qualities were not stored, and no clone one base away is much larger. TCRbeta CDR3 regions were amplified from genomic DNA by means of the immunoSEQ Assay, a bias-controlled multiplex PCR. The authors processed their data as follows. Nucleated cell counts per sample were estimated from amplification of reference gene primers within the assay. Sequence reads were collapsed and filtered to measure the absolute abundance of every unique TCRbeta CDR3 rearrangement. For each sample, productive Simpson clonality was calculated by taking the square root of Simpson's diversity index across productive rearrangements. Entries here come from immuneACCESS through TCRdb and include only in-frame sequences with V and J called. Some clones fail to appear in such tables; in the studies checked, an unresolved V gene covers under half of the shortfall, and the cause of the remainder is unknown. The V and J calls and the clone size are those of that table, but D and trimming were determined from the DNA. A total of about 61,000 clones appear in this sample, more than 85% of them only once. The leading ten clones occupy 4.5% to 5.5% of the sample.

The collaborating institutions used their own protocols to collect whole blood in K2EDTA tubes. For TCRbeta analysis, collaborators shipped samples as frozen whole blood, isolated PBMCs, or DNA extracted from either of those sample types. The data are from a study of blood T cell repertoires in COVID-19 (dated by TCRdb to 2020 to 2021). In the study overall: Samples covering the acute and convalescent phases of COVID-19 were provided by collaborators in the United States, Italy and Spain. Nearly every sample came with metadata listing a de-identified subject ID, COVID-19 status, age in years and sex. Deeply sampled blood TCRbeta repertoires from subjects exposed to, actively infected with, or recovered from COVID-19 were included in the dataset. A freely available public database, intended as a resource for researchers studying the immune response to SARS-CoV-2, is where the repertoires were released. Where available, HLA class I and class II types were taken from metadata supplied by the sample provider and were not determined by assay-based typing. The material from the prospective study consisted of cDNA or gDNA derived from T cells, B-cell-depleted T cells, or PBMCs. Samples came from the ongoing ImmuneRACE study (first 160 participants) plus 1,254 subjects from 6 global collaborators.

Measured from the cysteine to the phenylalanine, the CDR3 is 15 residues long. This entry keeps only the CDR3 DNA: 45 bases, framed from base 1. V is trimmed back by 4 bases and J by 3 bases, and the junction contains 7 bases that no gene match accounts for. The germline V gene (reference sequence) sets CDR1 to WNHNN and CDR2 to SYGVQD. General study outcomes and caveats: How much clinical and demographic metadata was included differed by source and by participant, and the metadata was provided uncurated.

The receptor comes from a man older than 75 in a cohort sampled during active COVID-19. Input material: peripheral blood. The V gene is TRBV10-1 and the J gene is TRBJ2-7; 9 central nucleotides agree with TRBD2. The CDR3 is CASSVGSGGNYEQYF. Read as DNA, the sequence is TGCGCCAGCAGTGTGGGTAGCGGGGGCAACTACGAGCAGTACTTC.